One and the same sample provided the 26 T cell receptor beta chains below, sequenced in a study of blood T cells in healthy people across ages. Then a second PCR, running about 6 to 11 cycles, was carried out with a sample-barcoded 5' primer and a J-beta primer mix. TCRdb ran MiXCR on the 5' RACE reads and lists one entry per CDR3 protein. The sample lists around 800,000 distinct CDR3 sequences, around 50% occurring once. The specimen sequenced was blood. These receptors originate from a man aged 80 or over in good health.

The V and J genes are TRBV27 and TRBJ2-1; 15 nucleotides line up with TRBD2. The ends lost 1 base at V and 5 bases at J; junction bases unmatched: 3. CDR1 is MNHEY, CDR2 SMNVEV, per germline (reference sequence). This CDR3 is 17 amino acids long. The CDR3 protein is CASSLYGLAGGDNEQFF. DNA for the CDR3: TGTGCCAGCAGTTTATACGGACTAGCGGGGGGGGACAATGAGCAGTTCTTC.

The CDR3 here is CASSQEGTGTVGRGVQYF. The CDR3 bases are TGCGCCAGCAGCCAAGAAGGGACTGGGACGGTTGGACGAGGGGTGCAGTACTTC. This sequence joins TRBV4-1 and TRBJ2-4, with a tentative D call TRBD2 (6 bases). The CDR3 spans 18 residues. Trimming removed 0 bases at V and 13 bases at J, with 28 bases between. Germline CDR1 MGHRA, CDR2 YSYEKL.

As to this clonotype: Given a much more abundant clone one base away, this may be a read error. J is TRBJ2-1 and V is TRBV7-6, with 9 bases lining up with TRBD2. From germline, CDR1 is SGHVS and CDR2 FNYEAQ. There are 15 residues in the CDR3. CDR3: CACSLDVSGSNEQFF. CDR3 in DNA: TGTGCCTGCAGCTTAGATGTTAGCGGGAGCAATGAGCAGTTCTTC.

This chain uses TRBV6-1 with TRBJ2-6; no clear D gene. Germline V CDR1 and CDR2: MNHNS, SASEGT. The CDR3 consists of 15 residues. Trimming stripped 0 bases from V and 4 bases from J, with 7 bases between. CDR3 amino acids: CASSEARAGANVLTF. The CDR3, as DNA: TGTGCCAGCAGTGAAGCCCGGGCCGGGGCCAACGTCCTGACTTTC.

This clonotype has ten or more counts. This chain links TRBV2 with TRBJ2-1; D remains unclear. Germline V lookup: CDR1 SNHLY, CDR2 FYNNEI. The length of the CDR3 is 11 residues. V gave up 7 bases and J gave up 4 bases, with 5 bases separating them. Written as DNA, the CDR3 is TGTGCCAGCACCGGTTACAATGAGCAGTTCTTC. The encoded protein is CASTGYNEQFF.

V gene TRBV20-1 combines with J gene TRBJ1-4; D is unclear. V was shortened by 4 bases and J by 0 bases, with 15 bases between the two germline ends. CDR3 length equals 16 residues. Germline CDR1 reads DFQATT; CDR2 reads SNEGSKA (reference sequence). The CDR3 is CSAKVPSPTTNEKLFF. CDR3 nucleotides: TGCAGTGCTAAGGTTCCCAGCCCGACAACTAATGAAAAACTGTTTTTT.

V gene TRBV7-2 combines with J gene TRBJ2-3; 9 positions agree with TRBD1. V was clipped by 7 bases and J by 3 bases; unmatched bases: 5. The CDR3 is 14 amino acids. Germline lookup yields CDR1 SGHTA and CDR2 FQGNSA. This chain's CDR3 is CASNLQGATDTQYF. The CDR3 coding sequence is TGTGCCAGCAACCTACAGGGGGCGACAGATACGCAGTATTTT.

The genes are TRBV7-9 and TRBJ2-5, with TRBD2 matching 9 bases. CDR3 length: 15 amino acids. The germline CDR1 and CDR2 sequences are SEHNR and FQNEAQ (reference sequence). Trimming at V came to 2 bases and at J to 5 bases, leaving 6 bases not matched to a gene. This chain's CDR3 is CASSLRREGQETQYF. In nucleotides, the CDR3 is TGTGCCAGCAGCTTAAGGCGGGAGGGCCAGGAGACCCAGTACTTC.

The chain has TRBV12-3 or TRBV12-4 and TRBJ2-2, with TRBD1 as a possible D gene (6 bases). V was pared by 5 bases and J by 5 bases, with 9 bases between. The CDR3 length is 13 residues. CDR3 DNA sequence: TGTGCCAGCAGTAATACAGGGACCGGGGAGCTGTTTTTT. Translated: CASSNTGTGELFF.

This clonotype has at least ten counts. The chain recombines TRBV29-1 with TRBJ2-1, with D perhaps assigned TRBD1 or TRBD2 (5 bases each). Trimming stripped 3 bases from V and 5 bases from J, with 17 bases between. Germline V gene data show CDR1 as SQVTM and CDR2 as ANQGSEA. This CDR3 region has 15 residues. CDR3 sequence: CSVEGPVLAHNEQFF. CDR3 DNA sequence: TGCAGCGTTGAGGGACCCGTCCTGGCCCACAATGAGCAGTTCTTC.

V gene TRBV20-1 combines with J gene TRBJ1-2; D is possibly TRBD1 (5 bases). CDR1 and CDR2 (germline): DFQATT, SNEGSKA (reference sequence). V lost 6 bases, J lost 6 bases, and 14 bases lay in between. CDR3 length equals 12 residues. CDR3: CSARVIRDGYTF. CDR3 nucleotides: TGCAGTGCCAGGGTAATTCGAGATGGCTACACCTTC.

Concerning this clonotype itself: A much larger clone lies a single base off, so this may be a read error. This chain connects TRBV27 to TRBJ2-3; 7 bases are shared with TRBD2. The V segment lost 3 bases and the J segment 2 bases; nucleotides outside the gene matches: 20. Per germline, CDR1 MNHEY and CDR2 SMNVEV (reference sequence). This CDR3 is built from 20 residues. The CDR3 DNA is TGTGCCAGCAGTTTGTTCCCCACCTTGACTAGCCGGGTTTCCACAGATACGCAGTATTTT. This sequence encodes CASSLFPTLTSRVSTDTQYF.

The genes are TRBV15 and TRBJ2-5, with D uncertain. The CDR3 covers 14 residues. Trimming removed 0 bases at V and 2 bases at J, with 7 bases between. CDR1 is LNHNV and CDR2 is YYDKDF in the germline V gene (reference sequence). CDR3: CATSRDVGQETQYF. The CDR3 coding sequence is TGTGCCACCAGCAGAGACGTGGGACAAGAGACCCAGTACTTC.

The CDR3 DNA follows: TGTGCCAGCAGCGCTAGAAGGGCGGAATACAATGAGCAGTTCTTC. It codes for CASSARRAEYNEQFF. The V gene is TRBV2, the J gene TRBJ2-1; D remains ambiguous. The germline V and J ends were trimmed by 6 bases and 4 bases, with 16 bases remaining between them. The germline CDR1 and CDR2 sequences are SNHLY and FYNNEI. This CDR3 has 15 amino acids.

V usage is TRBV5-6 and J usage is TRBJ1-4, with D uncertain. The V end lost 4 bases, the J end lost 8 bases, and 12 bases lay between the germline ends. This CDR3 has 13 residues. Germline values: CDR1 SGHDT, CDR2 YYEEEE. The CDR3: CASSLVGGEKLFF. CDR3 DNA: TGTGCCAGCAGCCTGGTTGGAGGGGAAAAACTGTTTTTT.

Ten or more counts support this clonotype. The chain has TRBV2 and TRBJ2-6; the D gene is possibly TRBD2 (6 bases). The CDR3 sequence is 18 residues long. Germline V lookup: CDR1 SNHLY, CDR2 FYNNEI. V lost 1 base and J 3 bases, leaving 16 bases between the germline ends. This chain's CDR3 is CASSEESPTSFGANVLTF. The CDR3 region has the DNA TGTGCCAGCAGTGAAGAGTCCCCCACTAGCTTTGGGGCCAACGTCCTGACTTTC. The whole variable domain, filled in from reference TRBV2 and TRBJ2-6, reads EPEVTQTPSHQVTQMGQEVILRCVPISNHLYFYWYRQILGQKVEFLVSFYNNEISEKSEIFDDQFSVERPDGSNFTLKIRSTKLEDSAMYFCASSEESPTSFGANVLTFGAGSRLTVL.

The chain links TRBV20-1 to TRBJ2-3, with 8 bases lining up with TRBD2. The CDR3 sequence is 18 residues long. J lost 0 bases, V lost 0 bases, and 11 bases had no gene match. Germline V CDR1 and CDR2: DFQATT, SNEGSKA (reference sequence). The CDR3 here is CSARDPAGGGVSTDTQYF. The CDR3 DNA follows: TGCAGTGCTAGAGACCCCGCGGGAGGCGGGGTTAGCACAGATACGCAGTATTTT.

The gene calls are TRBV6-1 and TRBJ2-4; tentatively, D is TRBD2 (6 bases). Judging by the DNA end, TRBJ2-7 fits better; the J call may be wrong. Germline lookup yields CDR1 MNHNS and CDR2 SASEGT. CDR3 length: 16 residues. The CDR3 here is CASREAWGGTPYEQYF. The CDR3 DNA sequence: TGTGCCAGCAGGGAGGCCTGGGGCGGGACCCCCTACGAGCAGTACTTC.

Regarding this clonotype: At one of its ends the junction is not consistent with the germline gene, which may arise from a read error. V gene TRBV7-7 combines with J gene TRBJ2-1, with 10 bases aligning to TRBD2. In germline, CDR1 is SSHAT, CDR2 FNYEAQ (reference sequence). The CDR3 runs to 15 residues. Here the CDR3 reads CASSQREGSYNEQFF. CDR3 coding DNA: TGTGCTAGCAGCCAGCGGGAGGGCTCCTACAATGAGCAGTTCTTC.

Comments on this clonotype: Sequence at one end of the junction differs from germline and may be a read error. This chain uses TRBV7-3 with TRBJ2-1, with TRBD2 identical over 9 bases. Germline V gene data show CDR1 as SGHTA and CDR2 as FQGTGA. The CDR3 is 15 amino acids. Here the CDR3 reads CACSLGLAFYNEQFF. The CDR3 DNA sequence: TGTGCCTGCAGCCTAGGACTAGCGTTCTACAATGAGCAGTTCTTC.

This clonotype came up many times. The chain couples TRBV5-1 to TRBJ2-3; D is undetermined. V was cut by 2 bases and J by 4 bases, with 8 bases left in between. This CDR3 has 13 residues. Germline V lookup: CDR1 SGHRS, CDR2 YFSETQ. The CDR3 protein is CASSFLAADTQYF. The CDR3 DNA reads TGCGCCAGCAGCTTTTTGGCCGCAGATACGCAGTATTTT.

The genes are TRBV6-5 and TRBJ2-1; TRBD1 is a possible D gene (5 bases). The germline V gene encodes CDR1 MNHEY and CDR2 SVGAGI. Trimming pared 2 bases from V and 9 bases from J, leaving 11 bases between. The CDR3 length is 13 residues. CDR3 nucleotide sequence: TGTGCCAGCAGTTACAGGGGTTTGGGTGAGCAGTTCTTC. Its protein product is CASSYRGLGEQFF.

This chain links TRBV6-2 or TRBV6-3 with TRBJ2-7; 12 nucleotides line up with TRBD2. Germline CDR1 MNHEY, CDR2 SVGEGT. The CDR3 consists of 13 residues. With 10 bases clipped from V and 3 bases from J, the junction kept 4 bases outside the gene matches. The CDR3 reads CAIGLAGLYEQYF. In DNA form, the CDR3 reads TGTGCCATCGGACTAGCGGGGCTCTACGAGCAGTACTTC.

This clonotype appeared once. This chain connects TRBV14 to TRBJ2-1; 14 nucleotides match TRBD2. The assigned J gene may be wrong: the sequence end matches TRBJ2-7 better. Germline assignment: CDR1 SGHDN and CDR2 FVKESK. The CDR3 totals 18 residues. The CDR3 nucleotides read TGTGCCAGCAGCGGCGGACTAGCGGGAGGTAGCTCCTACAATGAGCAGTACTTC. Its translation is CASSGGLAGGSSYNEQYF.

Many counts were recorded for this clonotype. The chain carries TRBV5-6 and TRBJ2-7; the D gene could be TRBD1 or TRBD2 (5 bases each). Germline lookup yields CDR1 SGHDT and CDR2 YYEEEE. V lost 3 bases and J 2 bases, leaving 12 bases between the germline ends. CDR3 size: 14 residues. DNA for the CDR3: TGTGCCAGCAGCTCGGGAACAGGTACCTACGAGCAGTACTTC. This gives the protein CASSSGTGTYEQYF. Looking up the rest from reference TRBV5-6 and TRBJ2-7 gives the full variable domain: DAGVTQSPTHLIKTRGQQVTLRCSPKSGHDTVSWYQQALGQGPQFIFQYYEEEERQRGNFPDRFSGHQFPNYSSELNVNALLLGDSALYLCASSSGTGTYEQYFGPGTRLTVT.

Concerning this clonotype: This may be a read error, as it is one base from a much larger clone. The CDR3, as DNA: TGCAGCGTTTCCCTCTCCGGGACAGGGGGAGACGAGCAGTACTTC. It specifies CSVSLSGTGGDEQYF. J is TRBJ2-7 and V is TRBV29-1, with 11 bases identical to TRBD1. The CDR3 length is 15 residues. Unmatched junction bases numbered 11, after V lost 5 bases and J lost 5 bases. The germline gives CDR1 SQVTM, CDR2 ANQGSEA.